This TCR beta chain was obtained from a study of CD8+CD57+ T cells in acquired aplastic anemia. CDR3 length equals 16 residues. Germline V CDR1 and CDR2: MGHDK, SYGVNS. The study profiled TCR beta VDJ and CDR3 using genomic DNA as template. TCRdb called the reads again in MiXCR, with one record for every CDR3 protein. This sample has a few hundred thousand distinct CDR3 sequences, with 61% found just once. Turning to this clonotype: One end of the junction does not line up with germline, which may come from a read error.

The clonotype was recovered from a human donor in good health. What was sequenced was sorted CD4+, CD8+, or CD8+CD57+ T cells (not recorded which) from PBMCs. The J gene is TRBJ2-1, the V gene TRBV25-1, with D unclear. The CDR3 DNA reads TGTGCCAGCAGTGAATTCGTCGCAGACTCCTACAATGAGCAGTTATTC. This sequence encodes CASSEFVADSYNEQLF.